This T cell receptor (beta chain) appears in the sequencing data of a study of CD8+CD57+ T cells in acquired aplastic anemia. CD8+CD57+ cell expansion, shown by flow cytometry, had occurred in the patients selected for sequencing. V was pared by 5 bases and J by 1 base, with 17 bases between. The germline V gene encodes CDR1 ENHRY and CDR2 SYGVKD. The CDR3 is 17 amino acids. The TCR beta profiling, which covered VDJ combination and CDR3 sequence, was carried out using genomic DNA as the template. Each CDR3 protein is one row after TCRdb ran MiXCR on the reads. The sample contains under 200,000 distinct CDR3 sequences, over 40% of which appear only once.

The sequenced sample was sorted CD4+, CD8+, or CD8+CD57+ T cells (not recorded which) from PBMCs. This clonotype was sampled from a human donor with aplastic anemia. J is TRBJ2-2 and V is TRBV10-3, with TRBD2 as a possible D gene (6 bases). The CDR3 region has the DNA TGTGCCATCAGTTACTTGAGCGGCGGGGTGAACACCGGGGAGCTGTTTTTT. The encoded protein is CAISYLSGGVNTGELFF.